Each of the 9 T cell receptor beta chains below was sequenced from the same sample in a study of CD8+ T cells in alopecia areata. Following RNA extraction, reverse transcription yielded cDNA that acted as the sequencing template. Libraries were prepared by immunoSEQ multiplex PCR; TCRdb keeps only in-frame clonotypes and omits some of them. The repertoire holds roughly 250,000 clones, with 65% to 70% as singletons. The input for sequencing was CD4+ T cells sorted from blood, taken at week 0. These receptors were collected from a human donor with alopecia areata.

This clone was counted between two and nine times. The DNA of the CDR3 is TGCGCCAGCAGCCGGGACCCCTATAATTCACCCCTCCACTTT. Translating gives CASSRDPYNSPLHF. The V and J genes are TRBV4-3 and TRBJ1-6; D may be TRBD1 (5 bases). CDR1 is LGHNA, CDR2 YSLEER, per germline. The CDR3 sequence is 14 residues long. V was cut by 4 bases and J by 2 bases, with 6 bases left in between.

This chain links TRBV5-4 with TRBJ2-7; TRBD2 is a possible D gene (6 bases). V was cut by 5 bases and J by 3 bases, with 21 bases left in between. There are 16 residues in the CDR3. The V gene's germline CDR1 is SGHNT and CDR2 YYREEE (reference sequence). CDR3 residues: CASRRDFAEANYEQYF. The CDR3 DNA sequence: TGTGCCAGCAGGCGGGACTTCGCAGAAGCAAACTACGAGCAGTACTTC.

A few counts support this clone. V and J are TRBV19 and TRBJ1-2; D unresolved. This CDR3 spans 14 amino acids. CDR1 and CDR2 (germline): LNHDA, SQIVND (reference sequence). V was trimmed by 6 bases and J by 6 bases, leaving 17 bases between them. The CDR3 protein is CASSPRVPGNGYTF. The CDR3 bases are TGTGCCAGTAGCCCCCGGGTTCCCGGGAATGGCTACACCTTC.

The rearrangement uses TRBV7-2 and TRBJ2-4, with TRBD2 matching 11 bases. In germline, CDR1 is SGHTA, CDR2 FQGNSA. The CDR3 length is 14 residues. The V gene end was trimmed by 5 bases and the J gene end by 12 bases; junction bases not matched to a gene: 9. CDR3 sequence (DNA): TGTGCCAGCAGCCCAACTCTAGCGGGGGGCGATCAGTACTTC. Residues: CASSPTLAGGDQYF.

There are a few counts of this clone. This sequence joins TRBV27 and TRBJ1-2; D is unclear. CDR3 length: 13 amino acids. Germline V gene lookup returns CDR1 MNHEY and CDR2 SMNVEV (reference sequence). Trimming removed 0 bases from V and 4 bases from J, with 6 bases in between. CDR3 sequence (DNA): TGTGCCAGCAGTTTATCCCAGGCCTATGGCTACACCTTC. This codes for CASSLSQAYGYTF.

The chain recombines TRBV19 with TRBJ1-6; no definite D call. CDR1 and CDR2 from the germline V gene are LNHDA and SQIVND (reference sequence). V was trimmed by 10 bases and J by 7 bases, leaving 11 bases between them. The CDR3 has 12 amino acids. CDR3 in amino acids: CATGRWNSPLHF. CDR3 sequence (DNA): TGTGCCACTGGACGGTGGAATTCACCCCTCCACTTT.

This sequence joins TRBV30 and TRBJ1-6; D possibly corresponds to TRBD1 (5 bases). The CDR3 spans 15 residues. Germline V lookup: CDR1 GTSNPN, CDR2 SVGIG (reference sequence). Trimming shortened V by 0 bases and J by 5 bases, and 11 bases separated the two germline ends. CDR3 protein: CAWSVSAGNNSPLHF. DNA for the CDR3: TGTGCCTGGAGTGTATCCGCAGGGAATAATTCACCCCTCCACTTT.

The chain recombines TRBV6-5 with TRBJ1-1; maybe TRBD1 (6 bases). The germline gives CDR1 MNHEY, CDR2 SVGAGI. V dropped 3 bases and J dropped 5 bases, with 10 bases sitting between them. The CDR3 loop spans 13 amino acids. The CDR3 nucleotides are TGTGCCAGCAGTTATACGGGGGCGACTGAAGCTTTCTTT. Protein sequence: CASSYTGATEAFF.

This clone was detected a few times. The chain couples TRBV6-6 to TRBJ1-4; D is unclear. Germline CDR1 reads MNHNY; CDR2 reads SVGAGI (reference sequence). The V end lost 0 bases, the J end lost 10 bases, and 9 bases lay between the germline ends. This CDR3 has 13 amino acids. CDR3 sequence reads: CASSYSGNVKLFF. CDR3 DNA sequence: TGTGCCAGCAGTTACTCGGGGAACGTAAAACTGTTTTTT.